This T cell receptor (beta chain) was retrieved from a study of regulatory T cells in long-lasting Graves disease. Both iRepertoire HTBI primers and Arm-PCR of CDR3 regions were used to build the TCR beta libraries. TCRdb analysed the multiplex PCR reads with MiXCR anew, one entry per CDR3 protein. In the table there are 380,000 or so distinct CDR3 sequences, around 16% of which are singletons. This clonotype was seen at least ten times. The CDR3 extends over 12 amino acids. Trimming left V 2 bases short and J 1 base short, with 3 bases between. From germline, CDR1 is SGHRS and CDR2 YFSETQ. This sample's time point: newly diagnosed GD, antithyroid drugs for less than 3 months. Construction of the TCR library relied on RNA isolated from PBMCs. The authors diagnosed Graves' disease using American Thyroid Association guidelines. Separately, the same data were catalogued under a study of T cells in Graves' hyperthyroidism and ophthalmopathy.

The TCR originated in a woman under 30 with Graves disease. V gene TRBV5-1 combines with J gene TRBJ1-1; D is unresolved. Material: peripheral blood mononuclear cells (PBMCs), obtained at new diagnosis, from a patient treated with antithyroid drugs. The chain's CDR3 is CASSLKNTEAFF. The CDR3 DNA reads TGCGCCAGCAGCTTAAAGAACACTGAAGCTTTCTTT.